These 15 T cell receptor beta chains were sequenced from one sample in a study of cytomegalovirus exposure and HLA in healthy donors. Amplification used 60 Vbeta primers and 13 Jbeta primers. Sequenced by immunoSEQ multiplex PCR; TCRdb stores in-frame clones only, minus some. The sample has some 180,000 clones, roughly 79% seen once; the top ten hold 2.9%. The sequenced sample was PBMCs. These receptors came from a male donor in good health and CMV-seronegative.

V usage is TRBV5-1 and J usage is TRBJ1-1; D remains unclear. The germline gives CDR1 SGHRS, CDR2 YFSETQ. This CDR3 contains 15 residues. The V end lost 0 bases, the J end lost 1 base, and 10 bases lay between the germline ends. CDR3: CASSLAPRENTEAFF. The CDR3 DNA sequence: TGCGCCAGCAGCTTGGCCCCCCGGGAGAACACTGAAGCTTTCTTT.

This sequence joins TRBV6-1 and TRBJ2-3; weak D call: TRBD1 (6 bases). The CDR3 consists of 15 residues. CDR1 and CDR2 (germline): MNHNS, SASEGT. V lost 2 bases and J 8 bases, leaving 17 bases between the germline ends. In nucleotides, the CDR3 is TGTGCCAGCAGTGAAAGGGGGACCTGGATGGGTACGCAGTATTTT. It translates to CASSERGTWMGTQYF.

The CDR3 spells CASSLPTGGDQPQHF. CDR3 sequence (DNA): TGTGCCAGCAGTTTACCGACAGGGGGGGATCAGCCCCAGCATTTT. V gene TRBV28 combines with J gene TRBJ1-5, with TRBD1 matching over 9 bases. The CDR3 loop spans 15 amino acids. V shed 2 bases, J shed 5 bases, and the junction held 4 bases outside the gene matches. Germline V lookup: CDR1 MDHEN, CDR2 SYDVKM.

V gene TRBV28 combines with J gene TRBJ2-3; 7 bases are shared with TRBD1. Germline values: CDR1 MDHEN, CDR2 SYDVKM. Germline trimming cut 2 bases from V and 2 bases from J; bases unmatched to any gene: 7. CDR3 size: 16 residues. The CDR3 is CASSLLGRGTTDTQYF. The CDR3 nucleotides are TGTGCCAGCAGTTTACTAGGCAGGGGGACCACAGATACGCAGTATTTT. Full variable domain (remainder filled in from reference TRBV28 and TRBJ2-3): DVKVTQSSRYLVKRTGEKVFLECVQDMDHENMFWYRQDPGLGLRLIYFSYDVKMKEKGDIPEGYSVSREKKERFSLILESASTNQTSMYLCASSLLGRGTTDTQYFGPGTRLTVL.

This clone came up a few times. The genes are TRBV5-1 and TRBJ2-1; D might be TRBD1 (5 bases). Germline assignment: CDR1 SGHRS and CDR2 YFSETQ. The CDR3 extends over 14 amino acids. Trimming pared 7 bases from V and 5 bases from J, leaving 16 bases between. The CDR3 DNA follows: TGCGCCAGCCGACTCCTAGGACAAAACAATGAGCAGTTCTTC. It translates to CASRLLGQNNEQFF.

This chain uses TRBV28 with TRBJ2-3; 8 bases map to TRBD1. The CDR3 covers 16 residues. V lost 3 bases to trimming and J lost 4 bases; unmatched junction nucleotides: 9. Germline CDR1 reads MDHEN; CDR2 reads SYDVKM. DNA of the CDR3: TGTGCCAGCAGTTTTCGAGGCAGGGGGCGCCCAGATACGCAGTATTTT. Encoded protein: CASSFRGRGRPDTQYF.

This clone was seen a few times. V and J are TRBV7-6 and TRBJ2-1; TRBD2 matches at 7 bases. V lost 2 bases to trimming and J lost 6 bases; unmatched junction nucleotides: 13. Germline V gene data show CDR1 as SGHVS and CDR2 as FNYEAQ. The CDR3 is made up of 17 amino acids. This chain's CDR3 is CASSLIDGREISNEQFF. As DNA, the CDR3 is TGTGCCAGCAGCTTAATCGACGGGCGGGAGATAAGCAATGAGCAGTTCTTC.

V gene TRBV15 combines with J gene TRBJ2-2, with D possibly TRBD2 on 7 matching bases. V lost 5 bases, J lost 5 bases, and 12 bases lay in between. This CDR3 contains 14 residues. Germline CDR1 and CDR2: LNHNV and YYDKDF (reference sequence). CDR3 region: CATSGGARTGELFF. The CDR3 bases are TGTGCCACCAGCGGGGGGGCGCGGACCGGGGAGCTGTTTTTT.

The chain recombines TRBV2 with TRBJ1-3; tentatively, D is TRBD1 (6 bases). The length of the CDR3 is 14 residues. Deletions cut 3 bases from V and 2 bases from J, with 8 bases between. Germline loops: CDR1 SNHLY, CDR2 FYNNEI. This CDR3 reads CASSDRGTGNTIYF. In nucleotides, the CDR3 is TGTGCCAGCAGTGACAGGGGAACTGGAAACACCATATATTTT.

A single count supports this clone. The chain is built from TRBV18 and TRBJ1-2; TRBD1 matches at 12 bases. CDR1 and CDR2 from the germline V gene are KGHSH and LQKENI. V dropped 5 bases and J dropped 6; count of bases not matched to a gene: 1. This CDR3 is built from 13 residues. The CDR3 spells CASSGTGGDGYTF. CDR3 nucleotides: TGTGCCAGCTCAGGGACAGGGGGCGATGGCTACACCTTC. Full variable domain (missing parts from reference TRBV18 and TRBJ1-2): NAGVMQNPRHLVRRRGQEARLRCSPMKGHSHVYWYRQLPEEGLKFMVYLQKENIIDESGMPKERFSAEFPKEGPSILRIQQVVRGDSAAYFCASSGTGGDGYTFGSGTRLTVV.

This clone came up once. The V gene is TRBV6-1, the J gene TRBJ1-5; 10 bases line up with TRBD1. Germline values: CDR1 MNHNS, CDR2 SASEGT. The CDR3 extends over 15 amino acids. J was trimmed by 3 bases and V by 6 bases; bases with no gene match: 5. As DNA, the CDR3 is TGTGCCAGCAGGGGGGACAGGGGATTCAATCAGCCCCAGCATTTT. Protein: CASRGDRGFNQPQHF.

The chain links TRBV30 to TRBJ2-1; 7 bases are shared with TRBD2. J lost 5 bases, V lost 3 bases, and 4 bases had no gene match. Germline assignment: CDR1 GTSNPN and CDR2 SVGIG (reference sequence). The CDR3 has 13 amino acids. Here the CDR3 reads CAWSLGGDNEQFF. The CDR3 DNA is TGTGCCTGGAGCCTGGGGGGGGACAATGAGCAGTTCTTC.

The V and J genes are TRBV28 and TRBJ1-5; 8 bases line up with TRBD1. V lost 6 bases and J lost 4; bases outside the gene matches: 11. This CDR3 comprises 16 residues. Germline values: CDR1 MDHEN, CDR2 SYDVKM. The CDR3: CASSSDREFRNQPQHF. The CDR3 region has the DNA TGTGCCAGCAGCTCGGACAGGGAGTTTCGGAATCAGCCCCAGCATTTT.

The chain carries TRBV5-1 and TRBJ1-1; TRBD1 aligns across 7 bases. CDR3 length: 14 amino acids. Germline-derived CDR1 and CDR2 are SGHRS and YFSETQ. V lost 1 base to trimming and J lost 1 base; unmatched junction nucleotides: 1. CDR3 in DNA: TGCGCCAGCAGCTTGACAGGGGCGAACACTGAAGCTTTCTTT. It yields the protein CASSLTGANTEAFF.

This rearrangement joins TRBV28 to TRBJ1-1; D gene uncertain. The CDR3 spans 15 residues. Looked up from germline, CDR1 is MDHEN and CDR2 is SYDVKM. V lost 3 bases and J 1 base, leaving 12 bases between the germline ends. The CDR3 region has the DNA TGTGCCAGCAGTTTCGCCTCGGCAGGGAACACTGAAGCTTTCTTT. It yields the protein CASSFASAGNTEAFF.